The 6 T cell receptor beta chains reported below all come from one sample, sequenced in a study of blood T cells in healthy people across ages. Combining a sample-barcoded 5' primer with a J-beta primer mix, a second PCR ran for roughly 7 to 12 cycles. Each CDR3 protein is one row after TCRdb ran MiXCR on the 5' RACE reads. Among about 1.6 million distinct CDR3 sequences, almost 35% were seen once, and the ten largest hold 10% to 12%. The sequencing sample was made of blood. The source is a woman younger than 45 in good health.

Only one count was recorded for this clonotype. The CDR3 coding sequence is TGTGCTAGGCGGACAGACTACAATGAGCAGTTCTTC. Protein product: CARRTDYNEQFF. The V call is TRBV12-5, the J call TRBJ2-1; D may be TRBD1 (6 bases). CDR3 length: 12 amino acids. Trimming took off 9 bases at V and 3 bases at J, with 9 bases between the two ends. Germline loops: CDR1 LGHNT, CDR2 FRNRAP.

This clonotype has a handful of counts. The chain uses TRBV7-9 and TRBJ2-7; either TRBD1 or TRBD2 may supply D (5 bases each). The CDR3 totals 14 residues. CDR1 SEHNR and CDR2 FQNEAQ come from the germline V gene (reference sequence). With 4 bases removed from V and 3 bases from J, the gap between germline ends came to 13 bases. Here the CDR3 reads CASSSGAGNYEQYF. CDR3 nucleotide sequence: TGTGCCAGCAGCTCCGGGGCAGGGAACTACGAGCAGTACTTC.

The J gene is TRBJ2-1, the V gene TRBV27, with TRBD2 matching 7 bases. The CDR3 consists of 16 residues. Germline-derived CDR1 and CDR2 are MNHEY and SMNVEV (reference sequence). Germline trimming cut 0 bases from V and 0 bases from J; bases unmatched to any gene: 2. The DNA for the CDR3 is TGTGCCAGCAGTTTATCAAGCGGGGACTCCTACAATGAGCAGTTCTTC. Residues: CASSLSSGDSYNEQFF.

This clonotype was counted at least ten times. The chain recombines TRBV6-2 or TRBV6-3 with TRBJ2-1, with D perhaps TRBD2 (5 bases). This CDR3 comprises 12 residues. Per germline, CDR1 MNHEY and CDR2 SVGEGT. Trimming removed 6 bases at V and 9 bases at J, with 12 bases between. Here the CDR3 reads CASRDFPVEQFF. In DNA form, the CDR3 reads TGTGCCAGCAGGGACTTCCCTGTTGAGCAGTTCTTC.

This clonotype has only one observation. The V and J genes are TRBV20-1 and TRBJ2-3; 8 bases line up with TRBD1. Germline V CDR1 and CDR2: DFQATT, SNEGSKA (reference sequence). J gave up 6 bases and V 5 bases, and 10 bases lay outside the gene matches. CDR3 size: 14 residues. The CDR3 DNA reads TGCAGTGCTCAAGGACAGGGAAAGTGGGATACGCAGTATTTT. Encoded protein: CSAQGQGKWDTQYF.

V and J are TRBV7-3 and TRBJ2-7, with D perhaps TRBD1 (6 bases). With 1 base removed from V and 6 bases from J, the gap between germline ends came to 19 bases. This CDR3 spans 16 amino acids. Germline V lookup: CDR1 SGHTA, CDR2 FQGTGA. CDR3 nucleotides: TGTGCCAGCAGCTTAAAGGGTTGGGGGCGCCCCGGCGAGCAGTACTTC. Protein sequence: CASSLKGWGRPGEQYF.